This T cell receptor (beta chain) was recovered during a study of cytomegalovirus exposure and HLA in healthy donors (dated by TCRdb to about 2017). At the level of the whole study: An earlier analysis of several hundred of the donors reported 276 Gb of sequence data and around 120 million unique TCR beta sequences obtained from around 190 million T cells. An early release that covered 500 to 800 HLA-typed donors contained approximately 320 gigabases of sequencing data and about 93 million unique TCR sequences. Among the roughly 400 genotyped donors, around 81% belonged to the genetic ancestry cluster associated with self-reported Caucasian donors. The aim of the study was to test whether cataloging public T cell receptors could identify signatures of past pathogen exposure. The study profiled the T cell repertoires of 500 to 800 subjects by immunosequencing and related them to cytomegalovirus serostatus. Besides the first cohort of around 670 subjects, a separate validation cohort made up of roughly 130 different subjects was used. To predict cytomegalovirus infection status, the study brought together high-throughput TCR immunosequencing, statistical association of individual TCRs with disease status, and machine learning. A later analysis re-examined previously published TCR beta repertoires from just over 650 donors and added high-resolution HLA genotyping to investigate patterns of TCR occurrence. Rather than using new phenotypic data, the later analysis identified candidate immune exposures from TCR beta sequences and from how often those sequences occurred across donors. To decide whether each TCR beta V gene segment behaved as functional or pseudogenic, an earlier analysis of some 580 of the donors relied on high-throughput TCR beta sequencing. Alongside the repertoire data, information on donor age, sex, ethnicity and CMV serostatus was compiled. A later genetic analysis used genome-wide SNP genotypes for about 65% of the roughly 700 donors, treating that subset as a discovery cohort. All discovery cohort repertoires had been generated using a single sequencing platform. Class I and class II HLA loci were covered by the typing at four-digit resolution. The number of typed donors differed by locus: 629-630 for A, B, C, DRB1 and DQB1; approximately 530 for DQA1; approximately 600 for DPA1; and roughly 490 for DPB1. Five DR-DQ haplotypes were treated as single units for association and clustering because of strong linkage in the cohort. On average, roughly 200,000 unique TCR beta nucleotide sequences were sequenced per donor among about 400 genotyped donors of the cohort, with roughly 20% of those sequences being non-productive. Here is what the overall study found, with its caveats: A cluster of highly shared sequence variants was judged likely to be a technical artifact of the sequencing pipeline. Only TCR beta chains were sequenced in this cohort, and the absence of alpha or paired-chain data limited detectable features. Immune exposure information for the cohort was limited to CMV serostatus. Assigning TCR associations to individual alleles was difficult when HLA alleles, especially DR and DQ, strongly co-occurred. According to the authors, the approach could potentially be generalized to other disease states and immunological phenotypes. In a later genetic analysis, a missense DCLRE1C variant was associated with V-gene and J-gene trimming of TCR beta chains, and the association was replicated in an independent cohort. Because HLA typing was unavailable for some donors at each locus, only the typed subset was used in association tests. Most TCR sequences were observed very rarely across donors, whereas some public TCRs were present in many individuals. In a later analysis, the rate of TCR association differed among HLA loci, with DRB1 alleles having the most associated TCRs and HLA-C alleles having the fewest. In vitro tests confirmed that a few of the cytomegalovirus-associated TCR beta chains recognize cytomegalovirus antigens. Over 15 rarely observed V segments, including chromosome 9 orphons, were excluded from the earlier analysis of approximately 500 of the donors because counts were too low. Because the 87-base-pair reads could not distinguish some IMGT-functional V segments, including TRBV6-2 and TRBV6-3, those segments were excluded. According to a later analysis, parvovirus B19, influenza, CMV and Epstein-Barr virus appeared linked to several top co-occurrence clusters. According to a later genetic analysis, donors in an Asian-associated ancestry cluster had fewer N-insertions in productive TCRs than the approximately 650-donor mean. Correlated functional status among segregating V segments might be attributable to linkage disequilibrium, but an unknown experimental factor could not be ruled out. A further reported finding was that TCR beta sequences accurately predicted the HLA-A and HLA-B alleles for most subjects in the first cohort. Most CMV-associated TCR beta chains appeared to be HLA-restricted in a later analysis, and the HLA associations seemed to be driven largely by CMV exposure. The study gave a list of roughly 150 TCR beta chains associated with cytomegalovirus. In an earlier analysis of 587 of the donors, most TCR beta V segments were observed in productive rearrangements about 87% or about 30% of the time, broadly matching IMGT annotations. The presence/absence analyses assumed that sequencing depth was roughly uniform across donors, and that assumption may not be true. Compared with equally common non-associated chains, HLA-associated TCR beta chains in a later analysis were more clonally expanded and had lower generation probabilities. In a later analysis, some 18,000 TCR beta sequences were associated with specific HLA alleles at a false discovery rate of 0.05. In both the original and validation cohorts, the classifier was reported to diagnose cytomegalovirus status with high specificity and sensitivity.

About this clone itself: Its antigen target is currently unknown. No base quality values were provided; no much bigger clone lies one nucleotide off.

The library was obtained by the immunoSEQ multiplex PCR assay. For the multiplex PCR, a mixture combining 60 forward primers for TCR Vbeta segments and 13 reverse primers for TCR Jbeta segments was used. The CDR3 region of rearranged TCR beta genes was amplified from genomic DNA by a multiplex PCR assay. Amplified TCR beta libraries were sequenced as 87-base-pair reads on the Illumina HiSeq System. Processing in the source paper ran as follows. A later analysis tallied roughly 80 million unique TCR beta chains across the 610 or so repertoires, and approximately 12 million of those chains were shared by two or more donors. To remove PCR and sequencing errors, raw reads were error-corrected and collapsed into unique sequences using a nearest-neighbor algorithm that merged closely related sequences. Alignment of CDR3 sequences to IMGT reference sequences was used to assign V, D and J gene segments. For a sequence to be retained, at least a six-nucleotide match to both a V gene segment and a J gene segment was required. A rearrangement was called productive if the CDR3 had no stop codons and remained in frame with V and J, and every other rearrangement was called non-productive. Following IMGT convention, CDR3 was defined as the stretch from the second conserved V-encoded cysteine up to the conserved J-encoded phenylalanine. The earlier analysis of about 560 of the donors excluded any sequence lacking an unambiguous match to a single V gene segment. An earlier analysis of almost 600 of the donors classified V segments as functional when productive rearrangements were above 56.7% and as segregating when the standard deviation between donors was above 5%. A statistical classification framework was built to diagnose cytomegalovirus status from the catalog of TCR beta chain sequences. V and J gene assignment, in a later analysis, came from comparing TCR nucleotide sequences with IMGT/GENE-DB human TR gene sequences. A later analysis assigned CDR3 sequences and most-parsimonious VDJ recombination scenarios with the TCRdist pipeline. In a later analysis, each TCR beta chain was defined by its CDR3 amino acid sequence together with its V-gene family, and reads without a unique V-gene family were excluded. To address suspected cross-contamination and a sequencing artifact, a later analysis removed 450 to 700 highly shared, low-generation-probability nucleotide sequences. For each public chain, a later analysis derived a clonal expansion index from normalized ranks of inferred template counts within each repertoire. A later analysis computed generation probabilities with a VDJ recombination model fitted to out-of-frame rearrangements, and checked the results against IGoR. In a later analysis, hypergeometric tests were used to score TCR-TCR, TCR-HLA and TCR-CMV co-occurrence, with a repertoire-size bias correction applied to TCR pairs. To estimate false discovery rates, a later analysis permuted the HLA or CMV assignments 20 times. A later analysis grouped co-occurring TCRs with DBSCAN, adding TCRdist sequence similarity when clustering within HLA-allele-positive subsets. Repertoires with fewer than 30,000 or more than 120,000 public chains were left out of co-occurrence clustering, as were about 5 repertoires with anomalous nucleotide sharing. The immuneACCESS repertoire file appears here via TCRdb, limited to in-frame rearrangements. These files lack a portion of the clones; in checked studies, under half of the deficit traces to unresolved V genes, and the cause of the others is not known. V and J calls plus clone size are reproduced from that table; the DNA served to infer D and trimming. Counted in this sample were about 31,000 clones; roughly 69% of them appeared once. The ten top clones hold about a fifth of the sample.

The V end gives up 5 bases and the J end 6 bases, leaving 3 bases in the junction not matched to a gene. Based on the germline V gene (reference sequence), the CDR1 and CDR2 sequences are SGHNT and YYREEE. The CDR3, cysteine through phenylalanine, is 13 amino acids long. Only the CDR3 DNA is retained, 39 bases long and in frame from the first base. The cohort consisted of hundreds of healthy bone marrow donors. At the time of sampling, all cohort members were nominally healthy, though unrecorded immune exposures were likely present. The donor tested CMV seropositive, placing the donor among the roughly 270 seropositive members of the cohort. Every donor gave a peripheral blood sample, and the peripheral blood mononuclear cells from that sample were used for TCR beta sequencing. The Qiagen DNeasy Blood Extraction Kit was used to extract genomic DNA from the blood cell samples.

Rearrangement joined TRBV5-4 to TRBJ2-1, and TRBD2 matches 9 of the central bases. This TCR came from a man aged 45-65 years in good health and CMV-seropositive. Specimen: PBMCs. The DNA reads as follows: TGTGCCAGCAGTACGGGACTAGCCAATGAGCAGTTCTTC. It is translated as CASSTGLANEQFF. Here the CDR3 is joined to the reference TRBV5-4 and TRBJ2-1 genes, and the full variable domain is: ETGVTQSPTHLIKTRGQQVTLRCSSQSGHNTVSWYQQALGQGPQFIFQYYREEENGRGNFPPRFSGLQFPNYSSELNVNALELDDSALYLCASSTGLANEQFFGPGTRLTVL.